The 23 T cell receptor beta chains below were found in one sample sequenced in a study of identifying expanded T cells in peripheral blood. The repertoire was sequenced with immunoSEQ multiplex PCR; TCRdb's copy has only in-frame clones and lacks some. The sample yields around 85,000 clones, more than 70% seen once. Source material: blood. These receptors originate from a person aged 18 to 75 in good health.

This chain uses TRBV5-1 with TRBJ2-3, with TRBD2 matching 10 bases. CDR3 length: 15 amino acids. Germline CDR1 and CDR2: SGHRS and YFSETQ. With V trimmed by 2 bases and J by 4 bases, 4 bases remained unmatched. The CDR3 protein is CASSLGSGGADTQYF. The CDR3 DNA sequence: TGCGCCAGCAGCTTAGGGAGCGGGGGGGCAGATACGCAGTATTTT.

The chain links TRBV4-2 to TRBJ2-1; 10 positions match TRBD2. Germline values: CDR1 LGHNA, CDR2 YNFKEQ. The CDR3 length is 16 residues. With V trimmed by 0 bases and J by 10 bases, 9 bases remained unmatched. The CDR3 nucleotides are TGTGCCAGCAGCCAAGAGCCAAGCGGGGGGGCGAGGGAGCAGTTCTTC. It codes for CASSQEPSGGAREQFF.

The chain carries TRBV13 and TRBJ2-3; no firm D call. CDR3 size: 16 residues. Germline V gene data show CDR1 as PRHDT and CDR2 as FYEKMQ (reference sequence). V gave up 2 bases and J gave up 1 base, with 13 bases separating them. The CDR3: CASSLFEVLGTDTQYF. CDR3 bases: TGTGCCAGCAGCTTATTTGAGGTTCTGGGCACAGATACGCAGTATTTT.

The chain joins TRBV11-2 to TRBJ1-3, with unresolved D. V dropped 2 bases and J dropped 0 bases, with 11 bases sitting between them. Germline assignment: CDR1 SGHAT and CDR2 FQNNGV. The CDR3 runs 16 residues. CDR3 protein: CASSLQFPNSGNTIYF. CDR3 DNA sequence: TGTGCCAGCAGCTTACAGTTTCCCAACTCTGGAAACACCATATATTTT.

V and J are TRBV7-2 and TRBJ1-6; D not resolved. The CDR3 is 16 amino acids. V lost 1 base to trimming and J lost 7 bases, with 14 bases between them. Germline lookup yields CDR1 SGHTA and CDR2 FQGNSA. CDR3 DNA sequence: TGTGCCAGCAGCTTAGTACCGCCCGGGAGGAATTCACCCCTCCACTTT. It translates to CASSLVPPGRNSPLHF.

The chain carries TRBV6-4 and TRBJ2-5; 8 bases match TRBD1. Germline V gene lookup returns CDR1 MRHNA and CDR2 SNTAGT. This CDR3 contains 15 residues. V gave up 6 bases and J gave up 7 bases; unmatched junction bases: 13. CDR3 in amino acids: CASRGPDRAFGTQYF. CDR3 nucleotides: TGTGCCAGCAGAGGGCCGGACAGGGCCTTTGGGACCCAGTACTTC.

The chain joins TRBV5-4 to TRBJ1-6, with D perhaps matching TRBD1 (5 bases). Per germline, CDR1 SGHNT and CDR2 YYREEE (reference sequence). Trimming shortened V by 2 bases and J by 5 bases, and 8 bases separated the two germline ends. This CDR3 spans 14 amino acids. CDR3 sequence reads: CASSFEGNNSPLHF. In nucleotides, the CDR3 is TGTGCCAGCAGCTTCGAGGGGAATAATTCACCCCTCCACTTT.

The chain employs TRBV18 and TRBJ2-5; D possibly uses TRBD1 or TRBD2 (5 bases each). Germline values: CDR1 KGHSH, CDR2 LQKENI. This CDR3 is 14 amino acids long. Trimming removed 2 bases at V and 0 bases at J, with 7 bases between. CDR3 coding DNA: TGTGCCAGCTCACCAGGGGGACACCAAGAGACCCAGTACTTC. This codes for CASSPGGHQETQYF.

This chain connects TRBV19 to TRBJ1-1, with no clear D. There are 16 residues in the CDR3. CDR1 is LNHDA, CDR2 SQIVND, per germline (reference sequence). Trimming took 3 bases from V and 1 from J, leaving 15 bases between them. The CDR3 DNA sequence: TGTGCCAGTAGTATTTTGGCGAGGGCTAGGAACACTGAAGCTTTCTTT. Translating gives CASSILARARNTEAFF.

The chain is built from TRBV11-2 and TRBJ2-3; 8 nucleotides match TRBD1. The CDR3 covers 12 residues. The trim removed 5 bases at V and 9 bases at J, leaving 4 bases unmatched. Per the germline V gene, CDR1 is SGHAT and CDR2 is FQNNGV. The CDR3 DNA sequence: TGTGCCAGCAGCGAGACAGGGGAGACGCAGTATTTT. Residues: CASSETGETQYF.

The chain carries TRBV4-3 and TRBJ1-1; D is ambiguous. Germline lookup yields CDR1 LGHNA and CDR2 YSLEER. V gave up 3 bases and J gave up 1 base, with 6 bases separating them. This CDR3 is built from 13 residues. CDR3 in amino acids: CASSHFRNTEAFF. The CDR3 DNA reads TGCGCCAGCAGCCATTTCCGGAACACTGAAGCTTTCTTT.

This chain connects TRBV7-2 to TRBJ1-5; 10 bases are a match to TRBD1. The CDR3 sequence is 15 residues long. The germline V gene has CDR1 SGHTA and CDR2 FQGNSA. V lost 5 bases and J lost 1; bases outside the gene matches: 2. Here the CDR3 reads CASSRDRGSNQPQHF. CDR3 nucleotides: TGTGCCAGCAGCCGGGACAGGGGCAGCAATCAGCCCCAGCATTTT.

The chain carries TRBV18 and TRBJ2-3; D is perhaps TRBD1 (6 bases). Germline lookup yields CDR1 KGHSH and CDR2 LQKENI. The CDR3 extends over 13 amino acids. V was clipped by 6 bases and J by 8 bases, with 15 bases between them. The DNA for the CDR3 is TGTGCCAGCTCTTCGGGACACCCCTTTACGCAGTATTTT. Its translation is CASSSGHPFTQYF. The full variable domain, rest sourced from reference TRBV18 and TRBJ2-3, is NAGVMQNPRHLVRRRGQEARLRCSPMKGHSHVYWYRQLPEEGLKFMVYLQKENIIDESGMPKERFSAEFPKEGPSILRIQQVVRGDSAAYFCASSSGHPFTQYFGPGTRLTVL.

The rearrangement links TRBV19 to TRBJ2-2, with 8 bases fitting TRBD1. V shed 3 bases, J shed 13 bases, and the junction held 4 bases outside the gene matches. CDR1 LNHDA and CDR2 SQIVND come from the germline V gene (reference sequence). This CDR3 has 12 residues. CDR3 coding DNA: TGTGCCAGTAGTATTGGGACAGGTGGGCTGTTTTTT. Protein product: CASSIGTGGLFF.

CDR3 protein: CASSRLGSDYGYTF. DNA of the CDR3: TGTGCCAGCAGCCGTTTGGGGAGCGACTATGGCTACACCTTC. The chain joins TRBV11-2 to TRBJ1-2; D unclear. CDR1 is SGHAT and CDR2 is FQNNGV in the germline V gene. The CDR3 covers 14 residues. Between the trimmed V and J ends, which lost 5 bases and 3 bases, there was a span of 13 bases.

The rearrangement joins TRBV18 to TRBJ1-5; 7 bases map to TRBD1. This CDR3 is 14 amino acids long. CDR1 and CDR2 from the germline V gene are KGHSH and LQKENI. With 3 bases clipped from V and 7 bases from J, the junction kept 6 bases outside the gene matches. CDR3 sequence: CASSPDRVRQPQHF. CDR3 nucleotides: TGTGCCAGCTCACCCGACAGGGTCAGACAGCCCCAGCATTTT.

There are a few counts of this clone. The V call is TRBV5-1, the J call TRBJ1-6, with a weak D call TRBD1 (6 bases). The V end lost 5 bases, the J end lost 7 bases, and 16 bases lay between the germline ends. Germline loops: CDR1 SGHRS, CDR2 YFSETQ. The CDR3 loop spans 15 amino acids. Here the CDR3 reads CASSSDRLGNSPLHF. For the CDR3, the DNA is TGCGCCAGCAGTTCCGACAGGTTGGGGAATTCACCCCTCCACTTT.

CDR3 sequence reads: CASDSAGDNSPLHF. The CDR3 bases are TGTGCCAGCGATTCCGCAGGGGATAATTCACCCCTCCACTTT. This chain uses TRBV2 with TRBJ1-6; D is possibly TRBD1 (6 bases). Germline V CDR1 and CDR2: SNHLY, FYNNEI. V shed 8 bases and J shed 5 bases, with 13 bases lying between them. The CDR3 has 14 amino acids.

The chain joins TRBV6-1 to TRBJ1-1, with D perhaps matching TRBD1 (5 bases). Germline V lookup: CDR1 MNHNS, CDR2 SASEGT. There are 13 residues in the CDR3. The V and J ends lost 5 bases and 11 bases respectively, with 18 bases between them. This CDR3 is CASSLRDRRGAFF. Written as DNA, the CDR3 is TGTGCCAGCAGTCTGCGGGACCGCCGTGGGGCTTTCTTT.

The chain combines TRBV5-1 with TRBJ1-2, with D possibly matching TRBD1 (5 bases). V was cut by 4 bases and J by 3 bases, with 16 bases left in between. CDR3 length equals 15 residues. From germline, CDR1 is SGHRS and CDR2 YFSETQ. CDR3 nucleotide sequence: TGCGCCAGCAGCCCCGGTGGGGGGGTTGACTATGGCTACACCTTC. This gives the protein CASSPGGGVDYGYTF.

The chain has TRBV11-1 and TRBJ2-2, with D tentatively TRBD1 (6 bases). V was pared by 5 bases and J by 5 bases, with 18 bases between. From germline, CDR1 is SGHAT and CDR2 FQDESV (reference sequence). The length of the CDR3 is 16 residues. The CDR3 sequence: CASSPRNRVGTGELFF. CDR3 DNA: TGTGCCAGCAGCCCGCGGAACAGGGTAGGAACCGGGGAGCTGTTTTTT.

This chain joins TRBV9 and TRBJ2-5; TRBD2 might be the D (5 bases). CDR1 SGDLS and CDR2 YYNGEE come from the germline V gene. V lost 4 bases, J lost 4 bases, and 8 bases lay in between. The CDR3 is made up of 12 amino acids. CDR3 protein: CASSRTLETQYF. DNA for the CDR3: TGTGCCAGCAGCCGGACTTTAGAGACCCAGTACTTC.

J is TRBJ1-4 and V is TRBV10-2; D not resolved. Germline-derived CDR1 and CDR2 are WSHSY and SAAADI. The CDR3 has 14 residues. V gave up 2 bases and J gave up 6 bases, with 10 bases separating them. Here the CDR3 DNA reads TGCGCCAGCAGTGAGCGGGAGGTAGATGAAAAACTGTTTTTT. Its translation is CASSEREVDEKLFF.